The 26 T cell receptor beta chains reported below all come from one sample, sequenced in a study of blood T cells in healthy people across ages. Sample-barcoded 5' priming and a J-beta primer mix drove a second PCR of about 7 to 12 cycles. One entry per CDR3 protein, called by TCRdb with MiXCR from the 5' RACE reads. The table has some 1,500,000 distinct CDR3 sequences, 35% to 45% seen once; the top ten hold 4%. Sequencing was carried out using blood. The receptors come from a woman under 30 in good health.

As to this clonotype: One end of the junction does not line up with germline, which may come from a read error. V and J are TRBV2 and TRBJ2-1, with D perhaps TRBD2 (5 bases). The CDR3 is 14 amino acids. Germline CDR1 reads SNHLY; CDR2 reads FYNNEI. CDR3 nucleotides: TGTGCCAGCAGTGAACAGCGGTCCTACAATGAGCGGTTCTTC. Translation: CASSEQRSYNERFF.

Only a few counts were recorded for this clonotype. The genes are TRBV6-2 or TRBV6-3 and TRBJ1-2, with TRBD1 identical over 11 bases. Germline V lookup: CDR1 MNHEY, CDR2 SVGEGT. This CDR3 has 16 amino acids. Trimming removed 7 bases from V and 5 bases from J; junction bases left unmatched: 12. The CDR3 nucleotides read TGTGCCAGCAATCCGGCCGGGACAGGGGGAAGTTATGGCTACACCTTC. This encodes CASNPAGTGGSYGYTF.

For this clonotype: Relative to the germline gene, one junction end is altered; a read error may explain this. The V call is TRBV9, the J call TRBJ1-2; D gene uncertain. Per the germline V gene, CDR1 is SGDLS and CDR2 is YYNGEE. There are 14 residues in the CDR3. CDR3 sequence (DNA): TGTGCCAGCTCAGGCCTTCCAGCTAACTATGGCCACACCTTC. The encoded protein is CASSGLPANYGHTF.

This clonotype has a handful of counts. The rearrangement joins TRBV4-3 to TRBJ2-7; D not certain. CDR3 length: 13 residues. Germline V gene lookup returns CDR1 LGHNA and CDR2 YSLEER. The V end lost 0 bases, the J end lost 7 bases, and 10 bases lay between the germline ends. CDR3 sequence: CASSQDGVYEQYF. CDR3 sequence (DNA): TGCGCCAGCAGCCAAGACGGAGTGTATGAGCAGTACTTC.

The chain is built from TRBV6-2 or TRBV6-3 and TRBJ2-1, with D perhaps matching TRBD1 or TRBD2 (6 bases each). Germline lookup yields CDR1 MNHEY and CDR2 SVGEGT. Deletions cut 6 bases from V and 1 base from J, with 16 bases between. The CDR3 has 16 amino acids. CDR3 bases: TGTGCCAGCAGGGCTTTAGGGGGGAGTTCCTACAATGAGCAGTTCTTC. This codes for CASRALGGSSYNEQFF.

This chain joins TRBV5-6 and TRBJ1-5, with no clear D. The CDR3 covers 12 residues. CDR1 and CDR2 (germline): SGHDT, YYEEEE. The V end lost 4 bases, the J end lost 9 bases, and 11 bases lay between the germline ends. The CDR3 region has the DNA TGTGCCAGCAGCCCCGCCTGTTGGCCCCAGCATTTT. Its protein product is CASSPACWPQHF.

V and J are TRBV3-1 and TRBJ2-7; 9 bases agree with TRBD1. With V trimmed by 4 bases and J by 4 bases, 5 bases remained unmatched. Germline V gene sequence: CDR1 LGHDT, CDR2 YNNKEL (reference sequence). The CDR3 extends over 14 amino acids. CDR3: CASSRTGEGYEQYF. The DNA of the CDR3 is TGTGCCAGCAGCCGGACAGGGGAAGGGTACGAGCAGTACTTC.

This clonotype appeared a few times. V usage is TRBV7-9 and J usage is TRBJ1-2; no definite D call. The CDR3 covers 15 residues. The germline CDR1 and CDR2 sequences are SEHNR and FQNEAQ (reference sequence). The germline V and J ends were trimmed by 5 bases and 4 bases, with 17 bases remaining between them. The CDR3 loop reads CASSDTLTHPYGYTF. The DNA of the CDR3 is TGTGCCAGCAGCGACACTTTGACCCATCCCTATGGCTACACCTTC.

CDR3 sequence reads: CASRGSTDLNTEAFF. CDR3 nucleotides: TGCGCCAGCAGAGGGTCGACGGACCTGAACACTGAAGCTTTCTTT. This chain joins TRBV5-1 and TRBJ1-1; D uncertain. The CDR3 loop spans 15 amino acids. Germline CDR1 and CDR2: SGHRS and YFSETQ. Trimming left V 5 bases short and J 0 bases short, with 14 bases between.

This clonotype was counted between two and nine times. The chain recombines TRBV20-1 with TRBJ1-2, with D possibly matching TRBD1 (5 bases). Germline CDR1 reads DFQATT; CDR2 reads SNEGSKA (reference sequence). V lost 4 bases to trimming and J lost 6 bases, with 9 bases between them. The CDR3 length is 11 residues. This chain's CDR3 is CSAKSGNGYTF. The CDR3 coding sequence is TGCAGTGCTAAATCAGGGAATGGCTACACCTTC.

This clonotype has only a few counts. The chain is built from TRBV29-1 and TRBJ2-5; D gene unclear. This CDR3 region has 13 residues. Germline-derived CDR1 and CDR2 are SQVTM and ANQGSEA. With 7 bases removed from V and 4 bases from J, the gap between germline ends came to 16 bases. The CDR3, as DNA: TGCAGCGCCCTAAAGGGTTGGGGAGAGACCCAGTACTTC. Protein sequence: CSALKGWGETQYF.

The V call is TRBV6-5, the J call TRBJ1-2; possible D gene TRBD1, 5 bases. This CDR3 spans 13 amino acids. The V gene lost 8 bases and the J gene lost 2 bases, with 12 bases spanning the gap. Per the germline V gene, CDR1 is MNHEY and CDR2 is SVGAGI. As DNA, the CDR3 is TGTGCCAGCCGCAGGGACCTAAACTATGGCTACACCTTC. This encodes CASRRDLNYGYTF.

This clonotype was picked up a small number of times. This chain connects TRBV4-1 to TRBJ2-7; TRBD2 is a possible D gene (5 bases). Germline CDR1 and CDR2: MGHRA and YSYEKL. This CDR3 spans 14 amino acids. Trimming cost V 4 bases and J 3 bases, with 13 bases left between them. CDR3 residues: CASSPKFRDYEQYF. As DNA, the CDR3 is TGCGCCAGCAGCCCAAAGTTCCGGGACTACGAGCAGTACTTC.

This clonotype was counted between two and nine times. The CDR3 is CSVGPTSGSTGDTQYF. The CDR3 DNA sequence: TGCAGCGTTGGCCCGACTAGCGGCTCGACTGGAGATACGCAGTATTTT. The chain is built from TRBV29-1 and TRBJ2-3; 9 bases are shared with TRBD2. Looked up from germline, CDR1 is SQVTM and CDR2 is ANQGSEA. This CDR3 comprises 16 residues. The ends lost 4 bases at V and 5 bases at J; junction bases unmatched: 13.

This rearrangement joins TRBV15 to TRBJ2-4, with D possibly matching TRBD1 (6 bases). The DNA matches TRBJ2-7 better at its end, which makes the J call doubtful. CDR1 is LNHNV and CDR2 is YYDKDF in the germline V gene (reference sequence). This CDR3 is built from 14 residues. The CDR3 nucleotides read TGTGCCACCAGCGCCGGGACGGACAGCTACGAGCAGTACTTC. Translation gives CATSAGTDSYEQYF.

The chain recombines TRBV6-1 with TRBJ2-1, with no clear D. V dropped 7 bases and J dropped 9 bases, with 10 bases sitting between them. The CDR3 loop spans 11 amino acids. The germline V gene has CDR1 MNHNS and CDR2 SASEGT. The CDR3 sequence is CASTAHCEQFF. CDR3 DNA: TGTGCCAGCACCGCACACTGTGAGCAGTTCTTC.

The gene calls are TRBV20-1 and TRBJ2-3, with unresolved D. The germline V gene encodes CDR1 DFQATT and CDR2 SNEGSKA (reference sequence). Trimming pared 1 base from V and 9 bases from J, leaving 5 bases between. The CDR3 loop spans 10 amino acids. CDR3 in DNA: TGCAGTGCTAGAGTGGGGACGCAGTATTTT. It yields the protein CSARVGTQYF.

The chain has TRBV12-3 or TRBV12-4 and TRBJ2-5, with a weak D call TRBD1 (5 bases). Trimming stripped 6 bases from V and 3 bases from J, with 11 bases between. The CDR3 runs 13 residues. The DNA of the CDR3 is TGTGCCAGCAGGAACGTAGGGGAAGAGACCCAGTACTTC. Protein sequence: CASRNVGEETQYF.

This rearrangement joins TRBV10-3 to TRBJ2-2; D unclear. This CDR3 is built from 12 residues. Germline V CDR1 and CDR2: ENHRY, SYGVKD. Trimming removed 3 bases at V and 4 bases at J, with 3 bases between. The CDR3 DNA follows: TGTGCCATCAGTGACAGCACCGGGGAGCTGTTTTTT. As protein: CAISDSTGELFF.

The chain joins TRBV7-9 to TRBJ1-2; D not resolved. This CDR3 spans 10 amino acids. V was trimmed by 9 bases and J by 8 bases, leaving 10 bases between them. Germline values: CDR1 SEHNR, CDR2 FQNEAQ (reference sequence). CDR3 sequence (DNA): TGTGCCAGTAGTATGCGGGGCTACACCTTC. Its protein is CASSMRGYTF. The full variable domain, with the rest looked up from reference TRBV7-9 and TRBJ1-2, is DTGVSQNPRHKITKRGQNVTFRCDPISEHNRLYWYRQTLGQGPEFLTYFQNEAQLEKSRLLSDRFSAERPKGSFSTLEIQRTEQGDSAMYLCASSMRGYTFGSGTRLTVV.

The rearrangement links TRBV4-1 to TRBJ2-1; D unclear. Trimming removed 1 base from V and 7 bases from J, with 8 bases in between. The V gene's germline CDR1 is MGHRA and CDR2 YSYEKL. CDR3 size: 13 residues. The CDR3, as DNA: TGCGCCAGCAGCCAAGCGCCTGGGAATGAGCAGTTCTTC. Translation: CASSQAPGNEQFF.

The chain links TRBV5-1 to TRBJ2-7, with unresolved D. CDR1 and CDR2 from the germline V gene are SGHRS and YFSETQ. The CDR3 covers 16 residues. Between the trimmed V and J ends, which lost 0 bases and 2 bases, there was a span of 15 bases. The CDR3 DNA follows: TGCGCCAGCAGCTTGGGCCTCGAATCCCCACCCTACGAGCAGTACTTC. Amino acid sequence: CASSLGLESPPYEQYF. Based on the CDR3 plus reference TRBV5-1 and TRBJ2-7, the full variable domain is KAGVTQTPRYLIKTRGQQVTLSCSPISGHRSVSWYQQTPGQGLQFLFEYFSETQRNKGNFPGRFSGRQFSNSRSEMNVSTLELGDSALYLCASSLGLESPPYEQYFGPGTRLTVT.

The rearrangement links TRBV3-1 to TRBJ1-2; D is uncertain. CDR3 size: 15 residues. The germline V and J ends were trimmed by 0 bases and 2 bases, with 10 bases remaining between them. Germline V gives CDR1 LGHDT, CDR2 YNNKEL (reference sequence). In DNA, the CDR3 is TGTGCCAGCAGCCAAGAAAGCCTTTCAAACTATGGCTACACCTTC. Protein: CASSQESLSNYGYTF.

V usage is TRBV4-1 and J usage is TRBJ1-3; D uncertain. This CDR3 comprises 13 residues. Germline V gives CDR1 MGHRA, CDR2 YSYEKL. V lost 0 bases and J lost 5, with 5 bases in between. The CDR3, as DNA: TGCGCCAGCAGCCAAGATCTTAGAAACACCATATATTTT. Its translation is CASSQDLRNTIYF.

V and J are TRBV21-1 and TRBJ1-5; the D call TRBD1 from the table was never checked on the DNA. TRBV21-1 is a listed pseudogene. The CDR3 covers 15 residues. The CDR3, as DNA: TGTGCCAGCAGCGGGCGGACAGACAGAAATCAGCCCCAGCATTTT. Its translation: CASSGRTDRNQPQHF.

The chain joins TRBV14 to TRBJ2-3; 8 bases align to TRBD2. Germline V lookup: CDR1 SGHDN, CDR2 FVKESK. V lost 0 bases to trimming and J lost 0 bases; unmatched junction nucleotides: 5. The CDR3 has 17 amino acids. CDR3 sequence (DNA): TGTGCCAGCAGCCAAGATGCGGGGGGCCATAGCACAGATACGCAGTATTTT. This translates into CASSQDAGGHSTDTQYF.